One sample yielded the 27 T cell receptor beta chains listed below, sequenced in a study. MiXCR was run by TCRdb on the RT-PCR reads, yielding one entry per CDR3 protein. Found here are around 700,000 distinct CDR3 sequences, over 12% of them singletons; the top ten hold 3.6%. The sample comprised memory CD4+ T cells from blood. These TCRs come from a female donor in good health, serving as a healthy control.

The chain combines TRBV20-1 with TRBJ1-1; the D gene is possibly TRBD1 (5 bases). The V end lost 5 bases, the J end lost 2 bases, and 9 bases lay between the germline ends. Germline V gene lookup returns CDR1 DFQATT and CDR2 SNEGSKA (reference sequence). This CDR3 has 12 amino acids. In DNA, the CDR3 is TGCAGTGCTTGGGACGTAAACACTGAAGCTTTCTTT. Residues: CSAWDVNTEAFF.

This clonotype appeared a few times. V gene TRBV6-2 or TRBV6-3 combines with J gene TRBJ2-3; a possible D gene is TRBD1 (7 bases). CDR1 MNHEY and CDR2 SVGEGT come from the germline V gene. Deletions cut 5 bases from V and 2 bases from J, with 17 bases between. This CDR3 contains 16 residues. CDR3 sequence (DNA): TGTGCCAGCAGTGCGGGGACAGCTACCTTCACAGATACGCAGTATTTT. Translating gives CASSAGTATFTDTQYF.

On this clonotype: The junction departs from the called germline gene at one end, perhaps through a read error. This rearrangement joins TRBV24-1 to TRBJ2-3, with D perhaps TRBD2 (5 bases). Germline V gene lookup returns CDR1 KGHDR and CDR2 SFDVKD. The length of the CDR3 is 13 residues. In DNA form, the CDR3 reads TGTGCCACCCAACTGCTTTGGGGAGATACGCTGTATTTT. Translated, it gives CATQLLWGDTLYF.

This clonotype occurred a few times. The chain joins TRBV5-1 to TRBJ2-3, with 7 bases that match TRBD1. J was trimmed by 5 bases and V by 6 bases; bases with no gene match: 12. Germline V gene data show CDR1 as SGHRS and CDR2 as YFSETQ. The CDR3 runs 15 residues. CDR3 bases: TGCGCCAGCATGAAAGGGACAGCGAGATTAGATACGCAGTATTTT. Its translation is CASMKGTARLDTQYF.

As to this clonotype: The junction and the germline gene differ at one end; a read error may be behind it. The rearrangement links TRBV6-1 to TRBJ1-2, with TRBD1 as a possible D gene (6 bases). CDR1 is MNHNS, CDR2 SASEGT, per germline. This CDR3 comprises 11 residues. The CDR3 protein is CASSVYGTTTF. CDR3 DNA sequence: TGTGCCAGCAGTGTTTACGGGACAACCACATTC.

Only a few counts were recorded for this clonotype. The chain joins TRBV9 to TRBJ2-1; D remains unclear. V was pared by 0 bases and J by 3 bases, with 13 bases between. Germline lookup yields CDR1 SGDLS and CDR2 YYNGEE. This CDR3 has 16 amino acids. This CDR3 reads CASSVVGTVSYNEQFF. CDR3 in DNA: TGTGCCAGCAGCGTAGTAGGCACGGTTAGCTACAATGAGCAGTTCTTC.

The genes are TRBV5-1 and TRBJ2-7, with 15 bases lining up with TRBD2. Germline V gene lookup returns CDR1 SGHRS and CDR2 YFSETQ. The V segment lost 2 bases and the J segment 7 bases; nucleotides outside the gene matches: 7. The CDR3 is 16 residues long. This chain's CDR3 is CASSLTGLAGGREQYF. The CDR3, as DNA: TGCGCCAGCAGCTTAACGGGACTAGCGGGAGGCAGGGAGCAGTACTTC. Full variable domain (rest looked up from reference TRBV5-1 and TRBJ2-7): KAGVTQTPRYLIKTRGQQVTLSCSPISGHRSVSWYQQTPGQGLQFLFEYFSETQRNKGNFPGRFSGRQFSNSRSEMNVSTLELGDSALYLCASSLTGLAGGREQYFGPGTRLTVT.

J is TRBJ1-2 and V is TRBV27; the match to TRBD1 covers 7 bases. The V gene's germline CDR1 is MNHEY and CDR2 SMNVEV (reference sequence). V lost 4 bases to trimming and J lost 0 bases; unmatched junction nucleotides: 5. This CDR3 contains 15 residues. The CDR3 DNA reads TGTGCCAGCAGTTCCCGGGACAGCGCTAACTATGGCTACACCTTC. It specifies CASSSRDSANYGYTF.

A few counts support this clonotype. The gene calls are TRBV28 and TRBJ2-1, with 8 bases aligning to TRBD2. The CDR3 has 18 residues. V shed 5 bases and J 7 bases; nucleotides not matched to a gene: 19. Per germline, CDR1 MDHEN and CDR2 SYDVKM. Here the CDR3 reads CASSMTPVLADRRNEQFF. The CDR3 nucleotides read TGTGCCAGCAGTATGACCCCAGTACTAGCGGACCGCCGGAATGAGCAGTTCTTC.

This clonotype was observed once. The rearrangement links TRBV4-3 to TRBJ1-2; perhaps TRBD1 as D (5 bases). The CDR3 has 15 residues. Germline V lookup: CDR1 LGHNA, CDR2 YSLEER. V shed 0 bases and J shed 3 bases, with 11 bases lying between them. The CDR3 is CASSQDPRVDYGYTF. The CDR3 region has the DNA TGCGCCAGCAGCCAAGACCCCAGGGTCGACTATGGCTACACCTTC.

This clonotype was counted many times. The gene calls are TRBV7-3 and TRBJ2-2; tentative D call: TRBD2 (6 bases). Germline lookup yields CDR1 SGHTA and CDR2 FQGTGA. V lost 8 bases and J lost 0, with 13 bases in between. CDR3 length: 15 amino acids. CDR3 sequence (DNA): TGTGCCAGCCGAGGCGGGGCGGCGAACACCGGGGAGCTGTTTTTT. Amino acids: CASRGGAANTGELFF. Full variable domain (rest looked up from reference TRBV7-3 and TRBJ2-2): GAGVSQTPSNKVTEKGKYVELRCDPISGHTALYWYRQSLGQGPEFLIYFQGTGAADDSGLPNDRFFAVRPEGSVSTLKIQRTERGDSAVYLCASRGGAANTGELFFGEGSRLTVL.

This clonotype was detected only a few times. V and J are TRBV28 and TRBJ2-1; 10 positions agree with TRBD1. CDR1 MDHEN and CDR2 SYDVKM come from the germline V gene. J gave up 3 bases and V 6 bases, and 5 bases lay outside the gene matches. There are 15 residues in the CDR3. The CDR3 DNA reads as TGTGCCAGCAGACCGGGACAGGGGTTCTACAATGAGCAGTTCTTC. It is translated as CASRPGQGFYNEQFF. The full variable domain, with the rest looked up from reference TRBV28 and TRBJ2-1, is DVKVTQSSRYLVKRTGEKVFLECVQDMDHENMFWYRQDPGLGLRLIYFSYDVKMKEKGDIPEGYSVSREKKERFSLILESASTNQTSMYLCASRPGQGFYNEQFFGPGTRLTVL.

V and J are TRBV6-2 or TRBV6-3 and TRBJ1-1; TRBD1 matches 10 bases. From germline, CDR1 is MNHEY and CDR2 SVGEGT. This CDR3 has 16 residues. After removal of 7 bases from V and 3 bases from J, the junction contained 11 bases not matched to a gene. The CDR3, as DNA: TGTGCCAGCAAACTCTGGACAGGGGGGGGATACACTGAAGCTTTCTTT. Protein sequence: CASKLWTGGGYTEAFF.

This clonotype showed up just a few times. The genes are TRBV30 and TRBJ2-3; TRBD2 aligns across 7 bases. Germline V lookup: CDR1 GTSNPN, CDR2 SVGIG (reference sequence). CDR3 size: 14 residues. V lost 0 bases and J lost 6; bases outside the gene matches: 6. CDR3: CAWSVGGSIDTQYF. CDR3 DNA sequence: TGTGCCTGGAGTGTGGGGGGGAGCATTGATACGCAGTATTTT.

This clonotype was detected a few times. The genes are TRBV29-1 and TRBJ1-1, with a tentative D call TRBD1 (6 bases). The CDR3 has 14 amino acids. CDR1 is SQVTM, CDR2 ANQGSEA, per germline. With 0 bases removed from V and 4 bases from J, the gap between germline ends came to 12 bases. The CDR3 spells CSVEDATGTTEAFF. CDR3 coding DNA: TGCAGCGTTGAAGATGCGACAGGTACCACTGAAGCTTTCTTT.

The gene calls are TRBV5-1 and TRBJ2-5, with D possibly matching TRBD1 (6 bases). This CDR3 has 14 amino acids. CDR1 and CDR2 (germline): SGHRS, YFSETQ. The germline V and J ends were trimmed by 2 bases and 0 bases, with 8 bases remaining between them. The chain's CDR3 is CASSFQGYQETQYF. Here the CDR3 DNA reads TGCGCCAGCAGCTTTCAGGGGTACCAAGAGACCCAGTACTTC.

CDR3 amino acids: CASSVEAGLAINEQFF. The CDR3, as DNA: TGTGCCAGCAGCGTAGAAGCGGGACTAGCGATAAATGAGCAGTTCTTC. V gene TRBV9 combines with J gene TRBJ2-1; 10 bases line up with TRBD2. Germline CDR1 reads SGDLS; CDR2 reads YYNGEE. After removal of 0 bases from V and 7 bases from J, the junction contained 7 bases not matched to a gene. The CDR3 sequence is 16 residues long.

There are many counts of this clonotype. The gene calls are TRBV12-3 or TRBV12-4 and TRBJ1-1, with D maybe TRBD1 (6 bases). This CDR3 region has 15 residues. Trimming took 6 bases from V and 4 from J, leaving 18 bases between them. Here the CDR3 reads CASRLGQRVGTEAFF. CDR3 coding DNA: TGTGCCAGCAGACTCGGACAGAGAGTTGGCACTGAAGCTTTCTTT.

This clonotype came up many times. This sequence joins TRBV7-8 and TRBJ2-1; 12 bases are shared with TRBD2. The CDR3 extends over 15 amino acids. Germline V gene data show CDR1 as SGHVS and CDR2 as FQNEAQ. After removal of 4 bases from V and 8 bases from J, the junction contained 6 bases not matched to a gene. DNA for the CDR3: TGTGCCAGCAGCTCCCGGACTAGCGGGAACGATGAGCAGTTCTTC. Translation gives CASSSRTSGNDEQFF.

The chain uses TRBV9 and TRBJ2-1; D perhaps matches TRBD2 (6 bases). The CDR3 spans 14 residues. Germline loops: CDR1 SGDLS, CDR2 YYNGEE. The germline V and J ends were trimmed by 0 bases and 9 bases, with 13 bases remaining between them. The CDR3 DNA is TGTGCCAGCAGCGTAGAAACTAGCATGGCTGAGCAGTTCTTC. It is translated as CASSVETSMAEQFF.

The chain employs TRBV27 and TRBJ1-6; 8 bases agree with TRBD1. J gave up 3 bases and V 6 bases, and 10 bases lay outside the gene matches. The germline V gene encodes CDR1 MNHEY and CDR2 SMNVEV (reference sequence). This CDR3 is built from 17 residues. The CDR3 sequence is CASRPEQGTGYNSPLHF. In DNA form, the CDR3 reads TGTGCCAGCAGACCGGAACAAGGGACAGGCTATAATTCACCCCTCCACTTT.

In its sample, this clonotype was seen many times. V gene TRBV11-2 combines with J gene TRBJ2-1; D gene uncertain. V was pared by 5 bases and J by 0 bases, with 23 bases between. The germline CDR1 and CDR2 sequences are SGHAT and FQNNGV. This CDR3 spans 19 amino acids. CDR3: CASSTSGASDFGSYNEQFF. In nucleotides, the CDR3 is TGTGCCAGCAGCACCTCGGGTGCATCTGATTTCGGCTCCTACAATGAGCAGTTCTTC.

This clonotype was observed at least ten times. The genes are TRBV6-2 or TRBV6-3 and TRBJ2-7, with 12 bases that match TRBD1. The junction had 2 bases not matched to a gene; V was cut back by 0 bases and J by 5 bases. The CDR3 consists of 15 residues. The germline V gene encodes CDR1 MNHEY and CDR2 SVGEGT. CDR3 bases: TGTGCCAGCAGTTACTCCGGGACAGGGGGCAACGAGCAGTACTTC. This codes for CASSYSGTGGNEQYF.

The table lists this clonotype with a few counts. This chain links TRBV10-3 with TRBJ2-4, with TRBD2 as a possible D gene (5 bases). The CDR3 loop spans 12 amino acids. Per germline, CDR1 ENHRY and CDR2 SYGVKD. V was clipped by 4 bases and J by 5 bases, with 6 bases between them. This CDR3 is CAISGAENIQYF. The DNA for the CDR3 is TGTGCCATCAGTGGAGCGGAAAACATTCAGTACTTC.

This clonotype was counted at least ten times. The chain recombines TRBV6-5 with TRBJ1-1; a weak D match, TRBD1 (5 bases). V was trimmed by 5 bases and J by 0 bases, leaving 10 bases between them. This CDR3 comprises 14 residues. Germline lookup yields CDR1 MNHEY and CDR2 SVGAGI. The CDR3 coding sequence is TGTGCCAGCAGTCGGGGACCCTTGAACACTGAAGCTTTCTTT. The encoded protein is CASSRGPLNTEAFF.

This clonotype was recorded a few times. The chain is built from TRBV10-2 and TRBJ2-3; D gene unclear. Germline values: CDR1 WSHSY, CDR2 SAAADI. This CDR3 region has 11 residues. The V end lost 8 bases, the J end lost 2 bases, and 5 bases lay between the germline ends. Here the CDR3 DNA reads TGCGCCAGCTATTACACAGATACGCAGTATTTT. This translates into CASYYTDTQYF.

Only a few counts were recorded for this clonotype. This chain's CDR3 is CASSPTRGMTGELFF. CDR3 DNA sequence: TGTGCCAGCTCACCAACCAGGGGGATGACCGGGGAGCTGTTTTTT. This chain links TRBV18 with TRBJ2-2; 7 bases fit TRBD1. Germline assignment: CDR1 KGHSH and CDR2 LQKENI. This CDR3 contains 15 residues. Germline trimming cut 2 bases from V and 5 bases from J; bases unmatched to any gene: 5.